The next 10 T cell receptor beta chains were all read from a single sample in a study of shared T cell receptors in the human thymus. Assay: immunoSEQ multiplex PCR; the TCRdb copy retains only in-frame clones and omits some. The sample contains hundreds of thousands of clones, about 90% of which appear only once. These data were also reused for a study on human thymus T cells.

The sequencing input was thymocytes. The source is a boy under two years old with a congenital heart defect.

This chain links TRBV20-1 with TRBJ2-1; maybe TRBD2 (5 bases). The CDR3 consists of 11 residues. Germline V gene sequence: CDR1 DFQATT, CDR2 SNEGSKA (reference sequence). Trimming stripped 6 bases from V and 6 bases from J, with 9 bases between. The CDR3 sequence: CSAKRPNEQFF. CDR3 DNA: TGCAGTGCGAAGCGGCCCAATGAGCAGTTCTTC.

The CDR3 bases are TGTGCCAGCAGCTCCGGGGGGCCAGGGGGCCGGGTGAACACCGGGGAGCTGTTTTTT. Translation: CASSSGGPGGRVNTGELFF. The genes are TRBV7-8 and TRBJ2-2; maybe TRBD1 (8 bases). Germline lookup yields CDR1 SGHVS and CDR2 FQNEAQ. The germline V and J ends were trimmed by 4 bases and 1 base, with 22 bases remaining between them. This CDR3 region has 19 residues.

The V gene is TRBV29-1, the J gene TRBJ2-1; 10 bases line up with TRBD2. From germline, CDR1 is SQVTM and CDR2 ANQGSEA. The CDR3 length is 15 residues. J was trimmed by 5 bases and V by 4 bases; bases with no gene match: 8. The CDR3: CSVARLAGHHNEQFF. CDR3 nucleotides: TGCAGCGTTGCCCGACTAGCGGGCCACCACAATGAGCAGTTCTTC.

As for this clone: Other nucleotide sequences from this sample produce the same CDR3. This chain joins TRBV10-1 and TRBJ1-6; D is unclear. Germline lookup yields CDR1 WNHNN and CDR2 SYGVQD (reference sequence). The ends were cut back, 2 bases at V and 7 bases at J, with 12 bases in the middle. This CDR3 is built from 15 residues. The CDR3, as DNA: TGCGCCAGCAGTGAGCGGGGAAGTTGGAATTCACCCCTCCACTTT. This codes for CASSERGSWNSPLHF.

The chain's CDR3 is CASRGTGDYAPLHF. The CDR3 region has the DNA TGTGCCAGCAGGGGGACAGGGGATTACGCACCCCTCCACTTT. The chain links TRBV6-5 to TRBJ1-6, with 10 bases identical to TRBD1. From germline, CDR1 is MNHEY and CDR2 SVGAGI. The CDR3 has 14 residues. Trimming removed 6 bases from V and 11 bases from J; junction bases left unmatched: 7.

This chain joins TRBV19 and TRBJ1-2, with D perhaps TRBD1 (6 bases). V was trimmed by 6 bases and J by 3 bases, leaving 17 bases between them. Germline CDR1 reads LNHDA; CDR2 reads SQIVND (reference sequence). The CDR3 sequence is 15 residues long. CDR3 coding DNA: TGTGCCAGTAGGGTCCGGCAGGGGAACCACTATGGCTACACCTTC. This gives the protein CASRVRQGNHYGYTF.

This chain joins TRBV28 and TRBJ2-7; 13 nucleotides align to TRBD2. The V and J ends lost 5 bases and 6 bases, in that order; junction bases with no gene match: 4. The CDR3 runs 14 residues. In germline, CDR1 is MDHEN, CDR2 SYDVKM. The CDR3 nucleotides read TGTGCCAGCAGTCAGGGACTAGCGGGATCCGAGCAGTACTTC. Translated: CASSQGLAGSEQYF.

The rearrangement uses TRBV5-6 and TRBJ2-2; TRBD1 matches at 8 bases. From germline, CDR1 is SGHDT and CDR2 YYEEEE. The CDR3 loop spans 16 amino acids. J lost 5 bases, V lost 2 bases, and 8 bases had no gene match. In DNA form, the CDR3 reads TGTGCCAGCAGCTTTGGCCAGGGGGCTTATACCGGGGAGCTGTTTTTT. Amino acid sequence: CASSFGQGAYTGELFF.

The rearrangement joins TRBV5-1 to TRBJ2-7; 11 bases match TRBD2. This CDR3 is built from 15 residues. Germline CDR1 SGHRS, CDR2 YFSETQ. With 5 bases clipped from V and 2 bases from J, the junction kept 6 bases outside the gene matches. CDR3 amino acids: CASRVGTSGPYEQYF. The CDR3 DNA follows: TGCGCCAGCAGAGTTGGGACTAGCGGCCCCTACGAGCAGTACTTC.

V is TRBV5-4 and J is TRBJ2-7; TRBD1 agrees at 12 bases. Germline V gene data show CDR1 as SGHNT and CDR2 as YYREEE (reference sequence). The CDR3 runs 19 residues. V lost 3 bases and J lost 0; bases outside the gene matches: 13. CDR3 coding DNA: TGTGCCAGCAGCTCGATCGGGACAGGGGGCAGCCAGAGCTCCTACGAGCAGTACTTC. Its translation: CASSSIGTGGSQSSYEQYF.